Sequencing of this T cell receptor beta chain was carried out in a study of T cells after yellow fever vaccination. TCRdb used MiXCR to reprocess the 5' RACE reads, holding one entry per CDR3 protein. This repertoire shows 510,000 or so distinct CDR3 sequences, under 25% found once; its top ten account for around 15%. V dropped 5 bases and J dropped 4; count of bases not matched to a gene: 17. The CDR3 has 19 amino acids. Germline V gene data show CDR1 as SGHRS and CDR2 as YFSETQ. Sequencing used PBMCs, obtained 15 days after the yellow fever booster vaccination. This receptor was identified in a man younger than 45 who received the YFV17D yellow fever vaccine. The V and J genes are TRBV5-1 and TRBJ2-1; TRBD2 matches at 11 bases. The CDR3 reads CASRREFNAGTSGYNEQFF. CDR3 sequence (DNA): TGCGCCAGCAGGAGGGAGTTCAACGCCGGGACTAGCGGTTACAATGAGCAGTTCTTC.